The next 5 T cell receptor beta chains were all read from a single sample in a study of blood T cell repertoires in COVID-19. Sequencing was performed with immunoSEQ multiplex PCR; in TCRdb, only in-frame clones are kept and a portion is missing. The top ten hold 1.1% of the sample, which has approximately 450,000 clones, around 91% seen once. The source material was PBMCs or T cells enriched from blood (not recorded which). The receptor set was obtained from a man younger than 45 who had recovered from COVID-19.

The genes are TRBV5-4 and TRBJ2-7; D is possibly TRBD1 (7 bases). The germline gives CDR1 SGHNT, CDR2 YYREEE (reference sequence). This CDR3 has 14 residues. V was shortened by 3 bases and J by 7 bases, with 17 bases between the two germline ends. This CDR3 reads CASSYLEGAGEQYF. In DNA, the CDR3 is TGTGCCAGCAGCTATCTGGAGGGGGCGGGAGAGCAGTACTTC.

There are a few counts of this clone. The V and J genes are TRBV18 and TRBJ2-2; D remains unclear. The CDR3 spans 16 residues. The germline CDR1 and CDR2 sequences are KGHSH and LQKENI. Trimming took 6 bases from V and 7 from J, leaving 21 bases between them. The DNA for the CDR3 is TGTGCCAGCTCGGTGCGCGATGGAGCTTTGGACGGGGAGCTGTTTTTT. It specifies CASSVRDGALDGELFF.

The V and J genes are TRBV29-1 and TRBJ1-1, with 8 bases fitting TRBD1. Germline CDR1 reads SQVTM; CDR2 reads ANQGSEA. The J segment lost 4 bases and the V segment lost 6 bases, leaving 7 bases of the junction unmatched. This CDR3 spans 13 amino acids. The CDR3 here is CSVFDRGSTEAFF. For the CDR3, the DNA is TGCAGCGTGTTCGACAGGGGATCCACTGAAGCTTTCTTT.

V is TRBV19 and J is TRBJ1-6; D gene uncertain. Trimming took off 10 bases at V and 9 bases at J, with 16 bases between the two ends. Germline CDR1 LNHDA, CDR2 SQIVND (reference sequence). CDR3 length: 13 residues. The CDR3 coding sequence is TGTGCCACCGAAGGGCGGGCCGGTTCACCCCTCCACTTT. It codes for CATEGRAGSPLHF.

This clone was counted once. V and J are TRBV4-1 and TRBJ2-2, with D possibly being TRBD1 (6 bases). CDR3 length: 15 amino acids. V lost 3 bases to trimming and J lost 5 bases, with 13 bases between them. Germline V lookup: CDR1 MGHRA, CDR2 YSYEKL. The CDR3 is CASSQGIRGTGELFF. The CDR3 DNA reads TGCGCCAGCAGCCAGGGGATCAGGGGAACCGGGGAGCTGTTTTTT.